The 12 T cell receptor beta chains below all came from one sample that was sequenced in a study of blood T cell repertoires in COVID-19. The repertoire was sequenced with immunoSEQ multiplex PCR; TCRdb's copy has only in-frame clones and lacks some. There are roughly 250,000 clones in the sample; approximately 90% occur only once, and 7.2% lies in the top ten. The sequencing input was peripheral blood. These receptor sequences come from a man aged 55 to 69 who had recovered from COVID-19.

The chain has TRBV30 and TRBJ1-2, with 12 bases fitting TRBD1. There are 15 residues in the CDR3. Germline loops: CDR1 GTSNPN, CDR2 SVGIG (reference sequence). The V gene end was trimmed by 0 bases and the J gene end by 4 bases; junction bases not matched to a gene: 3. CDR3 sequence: CAWSVGTGGGYGYTF. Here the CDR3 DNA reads TGTGCCTGGAGTGTAGGGACAGGGGGCGGCTATGGCTACACCTTC.

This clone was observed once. The CDR3 spells CASSLQGRETQYF. CDR3 bases: TGTGCCAGCAGCTTACAGGGGCGAGAGACCCAGTACTTC. The genes are TRBV11-3 and TRBJ2-5; D may be TRBD1 (6 bases). This CDR3 region has 13 residues. Trimming took off 2 bases at V and 4 bases at J, with 8 bases between the two ends. Germline V lookup: CDR1 SGHNT, CDR2 YENEEA.

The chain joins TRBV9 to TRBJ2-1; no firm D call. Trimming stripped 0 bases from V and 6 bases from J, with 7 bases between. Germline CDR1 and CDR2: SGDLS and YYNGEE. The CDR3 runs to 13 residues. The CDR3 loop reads CASSVGFGNEQFF. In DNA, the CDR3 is TGTGCCAGCAGCGTAGGGTTCGGCAATGAGCAGTTCTTC. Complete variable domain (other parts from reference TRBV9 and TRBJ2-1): DSGVTQTPKHLITATGQRVTLRCSPRSGDLSVYWYQQSLDQGLQFLIQYYNGEERAKGNILERFSAQQFPDLHSELNLSSLELGDSALYFCASSVGFGNEQFFGPGTRLTVL.

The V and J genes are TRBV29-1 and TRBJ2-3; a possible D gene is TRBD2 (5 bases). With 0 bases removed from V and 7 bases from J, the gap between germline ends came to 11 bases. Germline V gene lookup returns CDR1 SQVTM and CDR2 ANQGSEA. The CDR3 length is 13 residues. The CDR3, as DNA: TGCAGCGTTGAAGATGGCCGGGGTTATACGCAGTATTTT. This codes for CSVEDGRGYTQYF.

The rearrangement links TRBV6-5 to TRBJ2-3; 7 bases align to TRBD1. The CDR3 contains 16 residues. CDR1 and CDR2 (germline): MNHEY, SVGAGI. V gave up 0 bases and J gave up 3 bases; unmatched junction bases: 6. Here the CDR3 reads CASSYSTQGKTDTQYF. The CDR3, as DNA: TGTGCCAGCAGTTACTCGACACAGGGGAAGACAGATACGCAGTATTTT.

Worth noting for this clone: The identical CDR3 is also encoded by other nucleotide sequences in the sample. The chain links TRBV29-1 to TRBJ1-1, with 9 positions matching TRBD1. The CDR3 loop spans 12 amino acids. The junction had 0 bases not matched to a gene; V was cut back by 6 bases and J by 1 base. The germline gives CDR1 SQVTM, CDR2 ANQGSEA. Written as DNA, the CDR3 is TGCAGCGTGGGACAGGGGAACACTGAAGCTTTCTTT. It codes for CSVGQGNTEAFF.

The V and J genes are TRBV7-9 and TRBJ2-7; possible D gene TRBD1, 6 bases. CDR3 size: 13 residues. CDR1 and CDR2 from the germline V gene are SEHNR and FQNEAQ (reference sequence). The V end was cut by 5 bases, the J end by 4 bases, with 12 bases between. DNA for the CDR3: TGTGCCAGCAGCCCCTCAGGGGCTTACGAGCAGTACTTC. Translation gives CASSPSGAYEQYF.

This chain's CDR3 is CASSNGQAEAFF. Written as DNA, the CDR3 is TGTGCCAGCAGTAATGGACAGGCAGAAGCTTTCTTT. The chain carries TRBV6-4 and TRBJ1-1, with 7 bases matching TRBD1. Germline CDR1 reads MRHNA; CDR2 reads SNTAGT. The ends lost 5 bases at V and 8 bases at J; junction bases unmatched: 5. The CDR3 extends over 12 amino acids.

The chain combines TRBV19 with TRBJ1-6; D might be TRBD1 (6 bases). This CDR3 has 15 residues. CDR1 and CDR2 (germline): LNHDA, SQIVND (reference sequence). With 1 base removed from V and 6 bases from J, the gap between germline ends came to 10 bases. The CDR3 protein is CASSIGKGGNSPLHF. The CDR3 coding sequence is TGTGCCAGTAGTATAGGAAAAGGGGGTAATTCACCCCTCCACTTT.

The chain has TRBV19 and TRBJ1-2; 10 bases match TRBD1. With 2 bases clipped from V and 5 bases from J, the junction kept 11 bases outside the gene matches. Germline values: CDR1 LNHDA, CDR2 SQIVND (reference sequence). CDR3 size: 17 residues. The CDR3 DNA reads TGTGCCAGTAGTATATCTGGTGCGACAGGGGGCTCGTATGGCTACACCTTC. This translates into CASSISGATGGSYGYTF.

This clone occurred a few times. The CDR3 sequence: CASSDKTGNNSPLHF. The CDR3 nucleotides are TGCGCCAGCAGCGACAAGACAGGGAACAATTCACCCCTCCACTTT. The chain links TRBV5-1 to TRBJ1-6; TRBD1 matches 7 bases. The CDR3 consists of 15 residues. Germline V gives CDR1 SGHRS, CDR2 YFSETQ. The V and J ends lost 4 bases and 7 bases, in that order; junction bases with no gene match: 8.

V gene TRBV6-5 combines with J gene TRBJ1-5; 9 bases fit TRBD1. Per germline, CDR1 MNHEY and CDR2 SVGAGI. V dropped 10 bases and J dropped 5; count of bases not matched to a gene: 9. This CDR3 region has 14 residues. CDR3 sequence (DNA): TGTGCCACCTCCGGGACAGGGTTTTATCAGCCCCAGCATTTT. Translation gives CATSGTGFYQPQHF.